What follows are 26 T cell receptor beta chains derived from one specimen sequenced in a study of T-cell reconstitution after alpha-beta-depleted transplantation in children. Preparation of the TCRbeta library involved a method that used unique molecular identifiers. TCRdb reprocessed the PCR reads via MiXCR and lists one record per CDR3 protein. The sample includes approximately 97,000 distinct CDR3 sequences, approximately 8% seen only once; the top ten take about 15%. The starting material was PBMCs, obtained before TCRalphabeta/CD19-depleted stem cell transplant. All receptors derive from a boy aged 2 to 10 with acute lymphoblastic leukemia, due to receive a stem cell transplant.

This clonotype was seen at least ten times. The rearrangement joins TRBV20-1 to TRBJ2-1, with 9 bases lining up with TRBD2. Germline CDR1 DFQATT, CDR2 SNEGSKA (reference sequence). Trimming cost V 0 bases and J 9 bases; bases outside gene matches: 9. The CDR3 has 15 residues. CDR3 sequence (DNA): TGCAGTGCTAGAGACAAGCGGGGGGTTTTTGGTGAGCAGTTCTTC. It yields the protein CSARDKRGVFGEQFF.

The table lists this clonotype with a few counts. This chain joins TRBV6-2 or TRBV6-3 and TRBJ2-2, with a possible D match to TRBD1 (6 bases). V lost 4 bases to trimming and J lost 6 bases, with 18 bases between them. The CDR3 totals 16 residues. Per germline, CDR1 MNHEY and CDR2 SVGEGT. The CDR3 loop is CASSWGRNRDPGELFF. The CDR3 bases are TGTGCCAGCAGTTGGGGGCGAAACCGGGATCCCGGGGAGCTGTTTTTT.

Concerning this clonotype: The junction and the germline gene differ at one end; a read error may be behind it. The chain carries TRBV20-1 and TRBJ2-7, with D perhaps TRBD1 or TRBD2 (6 bases each). Germline values: CDR1 DFQATT, CDR2 SNEGSKA (reference sequence). This CDR3 has 17 residues. CDR3 in DNA: TGCTGTGCTAGAGGGCTAGTAGGGGGGAATAGCTCCTACGAGCAGTACTTC. It is translated as CCARGLVGGNSSYEQYF.

V gene TRBV7-9 combines with J gene TRBJ1-2, with D hard to call. Trimming removed 5 bases from V and 2 bases from J, with 12 bases in between. The CDR3 is 14 residues long. Germline values: CDR1 SEHNR, CDR2 FQNEAQ (reference sequence). The CDR3 bases are TGTGCCAGCAGCAGTCGGGAAGGAAACTATGGCTACACCTTC. Translation gives CASSSREGNYGYTF.

This clonotype was counted ten times or more. The rearrangement uses TRBV4-1 and TRBJ2-3; possibly TRBD2 for D (6 bases). CDR1 is MGHRA and CDR2 is YSYEKL in the germline V gene. The CDR3 sequence is 14 residues long. Trimming cost V 5 bases and J 7 bases, with 16 bases left between them. CDR3 nucleotide sequence: TGCGCCAGCAGCGCCCCAAGCGCGGGAAATACGCAGTATTTT. Translation gives CASSAPSAGNTQYF.

The chain is built from TRBV28 and TRBJ2-7, with D perhaps TRBD1 (6 bases). Trimming pared 5 bases from V and 5 bases from J, leaving 22 bases between. The length of the CDR3 is 16 residues. CDR1 and CDR2 (germline): MDHEN, SYDVKM. DNA for the CDR3: TGTGCCAGCAGTCTCGATATTATTATTGGGGGCCACGAGCAGTACTTC. It codes for CASSLDIIIGGHEQYF.

Ten or more counts support this clonotype. This chain connects TRBV7-2 to TRBJ2-7; 7 bases map to TRBD2. The germline V gene has CDR1 SGHTA and CDR2 FQGNSA. The V segment lost 2 bases and the J segment 7 bases; nucleotides outside the gene matches: 5. The length of the CDR3 is 13 residues. The CDR3 loop reads CASSLMGLREQYF. CDR3 nucleotides: TGTGCCAGCAGCTTAATGGGACTAAGGGAGCAGTACTTC. Full variable domain (missing parts from reference TRBV7-2 and TRBJ2-7): GAGVSQSPSNKVTEKGKDVELRCDPISGHTALYWYRQSLGQGLEFLIYFQGNSAPDKSGLPSDRFSAERTGGSVSTLTIQRTQQEDSAVYLCASSLMGLREQYFGPGTRLTVT.

This clonotype was detected only once. One junction end does not reproduce the germline sequence, and a read error may be involved. The chain recombines TRBV7-9 with TRBJ1-1; D ambiguous. The germline gives CDR1 SEHNR, CDR2 FQNEAQ (reference sequence). This CDR3 is 17 amino acids long. CDR3 DNA: TGTGCCATCAGCCCCCGGTACATCTCTGTGCCCGGCACTGAAGCTTTCTTT. It codes for CAISPRYISVPGTEAFF.

This clonotype was counted a few times. V gene TRBV6-5 combines with J gene TRBJ2-2; D may match TRBD1 or TRBD2 (6 bases each). The length of the CDR3 is 14 residues. Germline lookup yields CDR1 MNHEY and CDR2 SVGAGI. Trimming removed 2 bases at V and 6 bases at J, with 10 bases between. CDR3 nucleotides: TGTGCCAGCAGTTACGGGGGGCGGCCCGGGGAGCTGTTTTTT. Amino acid sequence: CASSYGGRPGELFF.

In regard to this clonotype: This could be a read error, since a much larger clone is one nucleotide away. The chain combines TRBV7-9 with TRBJ2-1; D may correspond to TRBD1 or TRBD2 (5 bases each). Looked up from germline, CDR1 is SEHNR and CDR2 is FQNEAQ (reference sequence). This CDR3 spans 16 amino acids. Deletions cut 2 bases from V and 0 bases from J, with 11 bases between. In nucleotides, the CDR3 is TGTGCCAGCAGCTTATTGGGGGAGAACTCCTACAATGAGCAGTTCTTC. It codes for CASSLLGENSYNEQFF.

This clonotype was counted many times. The V call is TRBV9, the J call TRBJ1-1, with a possible D match to TRBD1 (6 bases). V shed 5 bases and J shed 4 bases, with 12 bases lying between them. The CDR3 runs 13 residues. Germline loops: CDR1 SGDLS, CDR2 YYNGEE. The CDR3 DNA is TGTGCCAGCAGGGGTCCAGGGGTCACTGAAGCTTTCTTT. It translates to CASRGPGVTEAFF.

This clonotype was observed many times. This rearrangement joins TRBV5-1 to TRBJ2-5, with 10 bases fitting TRBD2. Trimming removed 0 bases from V and 0 bases from J; junction bases left unmatched: 2. The CDR3 consists of 16 residues. Germline V gene lookup returns CDR1 SGHRS and CDR2 YFSETQ. CDR3 protein: CASSLALAGNQETQYF. The DNA for the CDR3 is TGCGCCAGCAGCTTGGCACTAGCGGGGAACCAAGAGACCCAGTACTTC.

This clonotype came up many times. This chain connects TRBV7-7 to TRBJ2-1; D perhaps matches TRBD2 (7 bases). Germline lookup yields CDR1 SSHAT and CDR2 FNYEAQ (reference sequence). V was trimmed by 5 bases and J by 8 bases, leaving 19 bases between them. The CDR3 is 15 amino acids. The CDR3 region is CASSPLRRGGHEQFF. CDR3 nucleotide sequence: TGTGCCAGCAGCCCCCTCAGGAGGGGGGGTCATGAGCAGTTCTTC.

This clonotype was recorded many times. The rearrangement uses TRBV6-4 and TRBJ2-1; D gene unclear. This CDR3 is 15 amino acids long. The germline V gene encodes CDR1 MRHNA and CDR2 SNTAGT. Trimming left V 3 bases short and J 6 bases short, with 15 bases between. DNA of the CDR3: TGTGCCAGCAGTGAGGGGATGGGGATAAGCAATGAGCAGTTCTTC. Its protein is CASSEGMGISNEQFF.

This clonotype was seen more than once but under ten times. The V gene is TRBV12-3 or TRBV12-4, the J gene TRBJ1-2; 8 nucleotides agree with TRBD1. This CDR3 spans 13 amino acids. The ends lost 3 bases at V and 7 bases at J; junction bases unmatched: 4. The CDR3 DNA follows: TGTGCCAGCAGTTTTCAGGGGGCGGTTGGCTACACCTTC. Translated, it gives CASSFQGAVGYTF.

In this sample, this clonotype turned up many times. The chain recombines TRBV5-1 with TRBJ2-1; tentatively, D is TRBD2 (6 bases). The CDR3 extends over 15 amino acids. CDR1 SGHRS and CDR2 YFSETQ come from the germline V gene. Trimming stripped 4 bases from V and 4 bases from J, with 15 bases between. CDR3 protein: CASSAGAGSYNEQFF. The DNA for the CDR3 is TGCGCCAGCAGCGCCGGGGCGGGGTCTTACAATGAGCAGTTCTTC.

This clonotype was detected many times. The chain links TRBV7-6 to TRBJ2-1; no clear D. Germline CDR1 is SGHVS and CDR2 is FNYEAQ. The CDR3 extends over 12 amino acids. V lost 0 bases to trimming and J lost 7 bases, with 4 bases between them. CDR3 region: CASSLANNEQFF. The CDR3 DNA sequence: TGTGCCAGCAGCTTAGCGAATAATGAGCAGTTCTTC.

This clonotype was detected a few times. The chain carries TRBV20-1 and TRBJ2-3; 9 nucleotides agree with TRBD1. Looked up from germline, CDR1 is DFQATT and CDR2 is SNEGSKA (reference sequence). V shed 6 bases and J 1 base; nucleotides not matched to a gene: 11. The CDR3 extends over 16 amino acids. Here the CDR3 DNA reads TGCAGTGCAACTCCCTACAGGGGGCGCGGCACAGATACGCAGTATTTT. This encodes CSATPYRGRGTDTQYF.

The V gene is TRBV28, the J gene TRBJ2-7; no clear D gene. The CDR3 has 15 amino acids. The V gene's germline CDR1 is MDHEN and CDR2 SYDVKM. The ends were cut back, 3 bases at V and 1 base at J, with 13 bases in the middle. This CDR3 is CASSFQATGSYEQYF. As DNA, the CDR3 is TGTGCCAGCAGTTTCCAAGCAACGGGTTCCTACGAGCAGTACTTC. Full variable domain (remainder filled in from reference TRBV28 and TRBJ2-7): DVKVTQSSRYLVKRTGEKVFLECVQDMDHENMFWYRQDPGLGLRLIYFSYDVKMKEKGDIPEGYSVSREKKERFSLILESASTNQTSMYLCASSFQATGSYEQYFGPGTRLTVT.

V is TRBV5-1 and J is TRBJ1-2, with 8 bases aligning to TRBD1. Germline V lookup: CDR1 SGHRS, CDR2 YFSETQ. V shed 0 bases, J shed 3 bases, and the junction held 1 base outside the gene matches. CDR3 size: 14 residues. CDR3 DNA: TGCGCCAGCAGCTTGGGGGACAGGTACTATGGCTACACCTTC. Translating gives CASSLGDRYYGYTF.

The chain employs TRBV20-1 and TRBJ2-1; either TRBD1 or TRBD2 may supply D (5 bases each). The CDR3 loop spans 16 amino acids. Germline CDR1 and CDR2: DFQATT and SNEGSKA (reference sequence). Trimming removed 0 bases at V and 0 bases at J, with 12 bases between. CDR3 region: CSARDSGPSSYNEQFF. In nucleotides, the CDR3 is TGCAGTGCTAGAGATTCGGGGCCCAGCTCCTACAATGAGCAGTTCTTC.

In its sample, this clonotype was seen many times. The rearrangement uses TRBV6-1 and TRBJ2-7; TRBD1 agrees at 7 bases. Germline CDR1 MNHNS, CDR2 SASEGT. J lost 3 bases, V lost 9 bases, and 14 bases had no gene match. This CDR3 region has 15 residues. The CDR3 nucleotides are TGTGCCAGACCGCCCCCGGGACAGAGGATCTACGAGCAGTACTTC. It is translated as CARPPPGQRIYEQYF.

In its sample, this clonotype was seen a few times. The rearrangement uses TRBV11-2 and TRBJ1-2; a possible D gene is TRBD1 (5 bases). Trimming left V 5 bases short and J 3 bases short, with 19 bases between. Germline V gene data show CDR1 as SGHAT and CDR2 as FQNNGV. The CDR3 spans 16 residues. The CDR3 loop is CASSPVGRLRDYGYTF. In DNA form, the CDR3 reads TGTGCCAGCAGCCCCGTGGGACGGCTCCGGGACTATGGCTACACCTTC.

There are many counts of this clonotype. J is TRBJ1-3 and V is TRBV7-2; D not certain. The germline CDR1 and CDR2 sequences are SGHTA and FQGNSA. The CDR3 extends over 13 amino acids. V was pared by 5 bases and J by 9 bases, with 14 bases between. The CDR3 sequence is CASSQLGSFTIYF. DNA for the CDR3: TGTGCCAGCAGCCAGCTTGGGTCTTTCACCATATATTTT.

A word on this clonotype: A read error may be the cause here, since a much bigger clone is one base away. The rearrangement joins TRBV3-1 to TRBJ2-4, with D unresolved. Germline loops: CDR1 LGHDT, CDR2 YNNKEL (reference sequence). The CDR3 contains 15 residues. The ends were cut back, 1 base at V and 6 bases at J, with 13 bases in the middle. The CDR3 DNA reads TGTGCCAGCAGCCAAGGTCCGGACGGGTCAAACATTCAGTACTTC. Its translation: CASSQGPDGSNIQYF.

The rearrangement joins TRBV7-8 to TRBJ2-7; TRBD1 or TRBD2 may be the D gene (5 bases each). The V gene's germline CDR1 is SGHVS and CDR2 FQNEAQ. There are 16 residues in the CDR3. Trimming removed 3 bases from V and 4 bases from J, with 19 bases in between. The CDR3, as DNA: TGTGCCAGCAGCTTGGGGTGGGGACCAGTGGGTTACGAGCAGTACTTC. It encodes CASSLGWGPVGYEQYF.